The 17 T cell receptor beta chains below all came from one sample that was sequenced in a study of tumor-infiltrating lymphocytes in primary liver carcinoma. The study co-extracted DNA and RNA from around 20-30 mg of unsorted bulk tissue. From about 0.5 ug of total RNA, TCR beta-specific cDNA was reverse-transcribed using a constant-region primer. Researchers made the TCR beta libraries by running three nested multiplex PCR rounds with slightly modified ARM-PCR. PCR rounds one and two used TRBV1-TRBV30 forward primers with a C-beta reverse primer for 10 cycles each. From the multiplex PCR reads, TCRdb called clonotypes with MiXCR, one entry per CDR3 protein. There are approximately 190,000 distinct CDR3 sequences in the sample; about 82% occur only once, and around 18% lies in the top ten. The sequencing input was tumor tissue from primary liver carcinoma. The receptors were gathered from a man in his forties or fifties with primary liver carcinoma and hepatitis B virus infection.

This clonotype was detected a few times. This may be a read error, as it is one base from a much larger clone. The J gene is TRBJ2-2, the V gene TRBV10-3, with 7 bases that match TRBD2. CDR3 length: 19 residues. Germline CDR1 reads ENHRY; CDR2 reads SYGVKD. Trimming took 3 bases from V and 0 from J; bases not matched to a gene: 13. In DNA, the CDR3 is TGTGCCATCAGTGACCCGGAGGGAGCGGGAACCACGAACACCGGGGAGCTGTTTTTT. Translating it yields CAISDPEGAGTTNTGELFF.

For this clonotype: A read error may produce the germline difference seen at one junction end. The gene calls are TRBV11-1 and TRBJ2-7, with TRBD2 as a possible D gene (6 bases). CDR3 length equals 15 residues. Germline assignment: CDR1 SGHAT and CDR2 FQDESV (reference sequence). As DNA, the CDR3 is TGTGCCAGTAGCTCAACCCGGGACTCCTCCCACGAACAGTACTTC. Amino acids: CASSSTRDSSHEQYF.

This chain uses TRBV11-1 with TRBJ2-3; TRBD1 matches at 7 bases. The V and J ends lost 6 bases and 5 bases, in that order; junction bases with no gene match: 8. This CDR3 region has 14 residues. Germline CDR1 and CDR2: SGHAT and FQDESV (reference sequence). The chain's CDR3 is CASSRDSARDTQYF. The CDR3 DNA reads as TGTGCCAGCAGTCGGGACAGTGCCCGAGATACGCAGTATTTT.

Comment on this clonotype: One junction end does not reproduce the germline sequence, and a read error may be involved. V and J are TRBV4-3 and TRBJ2-7; D remains unclear. The CDR3 sequence is 16 residues long. CDR1 is LGHNA and CDR2 is YSLEER in the germline V gene. The CDR3 bases are TGCACCAGCAGCCAAGAGAGACGGAATCGATTCTACGAGCAGTACTTC. It is translated as CTSSQERRNRFYEQYF.

At least ten counts were recorded for this clonotype. The chain is built from TRBV24-1 and TRBJ2-7, with D possibly called TRBD1 or TRBD2 (5 bases each). CDR3 length: 16 amino acids. Germline CDR1 is KGHDR and CDR2 is SFDVKD. Trimming cost V 4 bases and J 0 bases, with 15 bases left between them. This chain's CDR3 is CATSDPGAGSSYEQYF. CDR3 sequence (DNA): TGTGCCACCAGTGACCCTGGGGCAGGGAGCTCCTACGAGCAGTACTTC.

Turning to this clonotype: A read error may explain this, as a much larger clone is one base away. V gene TRBV19 combines with J gene TRBJ2-4, with D possibly being TRBD1 (6 bases). V was clipped by 10 bases and J by 2 bases, with 15 bases between them. CDR3 length: 14 amino acids. Germline loops: CDR1 LNHDA, CDR2 SQIVND (reference sequence). The CDR3 DNA follows: TGTGCCAAAGGGGACATGCTTCCCAAAAACATTCAGTACTTC. This sequence encodes CAKGDMLPKNIQYF.

As for this clonotype: One end of the junction does not line up with germline, which may come from a read error. This chain connects TRBV5-1 to TRBJ2-7; D may be TRBD2 (5 bases). This CDR3 comprises 15 residues. The germline V gene encodes CDR1 SGHRS and CDR2 YFSETQ. CDR3 in DNA: TGCGACAGCAGCTTGGATGCAGAGGGCCCCTACGAGCAGTACTTC. Amino acid sequence: CDSSLDAEGPYEQYF.

In the case of this clonotype: A junction boundary mismatches the germline segment, possibly from a read error. The chain couples TRBV11-2 to TRBJ2-6; TRBD1 is a possible D gene (7 bases). The CDR3 is made up of 21 amino acids. Germline CDR1 and CDR2: SGHAT and FQNNGV. CDR3 protein: CASSMGGDRDISLCGANILTF. In DNA, the CDR3 is TGTGCCAGCAGCATGGGGGGAGACAGGGACATTTCCCTCTGTGGGGCCAACATCCTGACTTTC.

As concerns this clonotype: The junction differs from germline at one of its ends, possibly a read error. The chain links TRBV29-1 to TRBJ2-2; 9 bases are a match to TRBD2. The CDR3 contains 15 residues. Germline V gene lookup returns CDR1 SQVTM and CDR2 ANQGSEA. The CDR3 sequence: CSVGTSATNTEELYF. CDR3 nucleotide sequence: TGCAGCGTTGGGACTAGCGCGACGAACACCGAGGAGCTGTATTTT.

Comments on this clonotype: At one of its ends the junction is not consistent with the germline gene, which may arise from a read error. The chain is built from TRBV6-2 or TRBV6-3 and TRBJ1-2; D unresolved. The CDR3 has 11 residues. Germline loops: CDR1 MNHEY, CDR2 SVGEGT. The CDR3 region has the DNA TGTACCAGCTCAGGAGACTATGGCTACACCTTC. It is translated as CTSSGDYGYTF.

About this clonotype: A read error may account for a junction end that differs from germline. The chain employs TRBV29-1 and TRBJ2-1; TRBD2 is a possible D gene (6 bases). The CDR3 extends over 12 amino acids. Germline assignment: CDR1 SQVTM and CDR2 ANQGSEA. CDR3 sequence reads: CSVPNGSLEQFF. The CDR3, as DNA: TGTAGCGTCCCTAACGGGAGTCTTGAGCAGTTCTTC.

Points on this clonotype: A read error may be the cause here, since a much bigger clone is one base away. The gene calls are TRBV5-1 and TRBJ2-1; 10 bases align to TRBD2. The CDR3 runs to 16 residues. From germline, CDR1 is SGHRS and CDR2 YFSETQ. V trimming: 1 base; J trimming: 6 bases; junction bases outside the gene matches: 7. The CDR3 sequence is CASSLTLAGGCNEQFF. DNA for the CDR3: TGCGCCAGCAGCTTGACTTTAGCGGGAGGCTGCAATGAGCAGTTCTTC. Combining the CDR3 with reference TRBV5-1 and TRBJ2-1 gives the whole variable domain KAGVTQTPRYLIKTRGQQVTLSCSPISGHRSVSWYQQTPGQGLQFLFEYFSETQRNKGNFPGRFSGRQFSNSRSEMNVSTLELGDSALYLCASSLTLAGGCNEQFFGPGTRLTVL.

Turning to this clonotype: The germline gene is not matched at one end of the junction; a read error may be the cause. This sequence joins TRBV29-1 and TRBJ2-7, with D perhaps TRBD2 (6 bases). CDR1 SQVTM and CDR2 ANQGSEA come from the germline V gene. This CDR3 comprises 13 residues. The CDR3 sequence: CSGGDSELHDQYF. DNA of the CDR3: TGCAGCGGGGGGGACTCTGAGCTCCACGATCAGTACTTC.

Worth noting for this clonotype: An end of the junction does not agree with germline; a read error may underlie this. The CDR3 DNA reads TGTGCCATCAGGCCAGGGGCGAACACCGGGGAGCCGTTTTTT. This sequence encodes CAIRPGANTGEPFF. The chain is built from TRBV5-4 and TRBJ2-2; perhaps TRBD1 as D (6 bases). Looked up from germline, CDR1 is SGHNT and CDR2 is YYREEE (reference sequence). This CDR3 is 14 amino acids long.

Turning to this clonotype: The conserved closing phenylalanine or tryptophan is absent in this CDR3, likely reflecting a read error. It is unclear where the CDR3 begins or ends on the DNA, so no DNA is shown, and the CDR3 is as TCRdb lists it. V and J are TRBV11-2 and TRBJ2-7; the table's D call of TRBD1 was not tested on the DNA. Germline V gives CDR1 SGHAT, CDR2 FQNNGV. Ends included, the CDR3 has 12 residues. CDR3 amino acids: CASSPEGYEQYI.

This clonotype was seen once. This chain links TRBV19 with TRBJ2-2, with 8 bases fitting TRBD1. The CDR3 is 14 amino acids. V lost 5 bases to trimming and J lost 14 bases; unmatched junction nucleotides: 13. Germline values: CDR1 LNHDA, CDR2 SQIVND (reference sequence). The CDR3 here is CASSHGQGTEDLFF. The CDR3, as DNA: TGTGCCAGTAGTCACGGACAGGGCACCGAGGATCTGTTTTTT.

V usage is TRBV11-1 and J usage is TRBJ2-7; TRBD2 is a possible D gene (6 bases). This CDR3 has 13 residues. The germline V gene has CDR1 SGHAT and CDR2 FQDESV (reference sequence). CDR3 in DNA: TGTACCACCAGCTCCTCGCGGGGTGACGAGCAGTACTTC. Protein: CTTSSSRGDEQYF.